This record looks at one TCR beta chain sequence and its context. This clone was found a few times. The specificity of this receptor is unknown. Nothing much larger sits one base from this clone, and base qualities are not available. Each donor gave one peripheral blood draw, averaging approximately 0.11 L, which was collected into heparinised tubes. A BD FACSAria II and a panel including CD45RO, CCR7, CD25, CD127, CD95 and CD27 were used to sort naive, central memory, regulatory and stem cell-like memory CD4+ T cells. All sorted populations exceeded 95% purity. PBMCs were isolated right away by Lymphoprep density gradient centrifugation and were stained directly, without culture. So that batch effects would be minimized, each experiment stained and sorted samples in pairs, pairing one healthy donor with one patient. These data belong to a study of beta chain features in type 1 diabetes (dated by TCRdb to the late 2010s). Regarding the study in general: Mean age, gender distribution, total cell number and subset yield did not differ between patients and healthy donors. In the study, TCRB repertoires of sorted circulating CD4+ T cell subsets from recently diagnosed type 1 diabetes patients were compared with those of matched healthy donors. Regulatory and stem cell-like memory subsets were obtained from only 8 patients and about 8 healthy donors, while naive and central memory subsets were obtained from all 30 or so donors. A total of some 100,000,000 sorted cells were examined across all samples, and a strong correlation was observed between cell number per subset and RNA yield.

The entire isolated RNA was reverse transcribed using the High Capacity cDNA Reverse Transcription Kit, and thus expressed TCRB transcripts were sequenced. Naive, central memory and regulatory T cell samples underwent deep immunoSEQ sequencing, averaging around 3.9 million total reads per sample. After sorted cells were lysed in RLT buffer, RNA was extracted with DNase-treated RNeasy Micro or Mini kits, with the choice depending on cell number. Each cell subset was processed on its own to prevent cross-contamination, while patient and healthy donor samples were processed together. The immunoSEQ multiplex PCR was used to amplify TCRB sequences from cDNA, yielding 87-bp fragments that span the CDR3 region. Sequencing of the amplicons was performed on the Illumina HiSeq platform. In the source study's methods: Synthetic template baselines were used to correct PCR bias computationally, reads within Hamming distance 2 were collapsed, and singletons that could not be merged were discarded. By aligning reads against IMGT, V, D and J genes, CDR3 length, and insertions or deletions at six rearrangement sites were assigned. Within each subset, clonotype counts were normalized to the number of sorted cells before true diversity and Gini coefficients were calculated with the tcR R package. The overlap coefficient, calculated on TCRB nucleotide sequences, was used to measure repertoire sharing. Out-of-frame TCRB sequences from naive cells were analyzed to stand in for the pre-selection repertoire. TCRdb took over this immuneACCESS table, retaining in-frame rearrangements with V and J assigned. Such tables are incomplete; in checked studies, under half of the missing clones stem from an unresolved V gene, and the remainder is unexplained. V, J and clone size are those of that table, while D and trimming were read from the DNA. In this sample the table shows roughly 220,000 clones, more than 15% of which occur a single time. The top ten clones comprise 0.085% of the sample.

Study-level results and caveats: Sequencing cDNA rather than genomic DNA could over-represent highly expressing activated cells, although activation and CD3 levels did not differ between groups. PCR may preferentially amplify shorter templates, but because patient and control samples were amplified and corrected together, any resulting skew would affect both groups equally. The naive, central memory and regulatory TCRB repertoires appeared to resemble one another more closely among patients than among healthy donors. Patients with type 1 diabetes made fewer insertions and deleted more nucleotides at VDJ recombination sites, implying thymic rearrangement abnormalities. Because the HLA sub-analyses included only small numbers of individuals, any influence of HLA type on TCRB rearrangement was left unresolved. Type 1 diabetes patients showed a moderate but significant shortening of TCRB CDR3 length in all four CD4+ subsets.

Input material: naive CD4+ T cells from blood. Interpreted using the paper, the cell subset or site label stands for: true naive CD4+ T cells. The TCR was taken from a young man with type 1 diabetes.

In nucleotide form, the sequence is TGTGCCAGCTCTTCGTCCCCTGCTTTGACTGAAGCTTTCTTT. Its protein product is CASSSSPALTEAFF. The chain is encoded by TRBV18 joined to TRBJ1-1; no D gene call is confident. The germline V gene encodes CDR1 KGHSH and CDR2 LQKENI. Including cysteine and phenylalanine, the CDR3 has 14 amino acids. Just the 42-base CDR3 DNA is kept, in frame starting at base 1. The trim is 6 bases for V and 5 bases for J, with a gap of 16 bases between the germline ends.